The rows below give T cell receptor beta chains drawn from one sample of a study of blood T cell repertoires in COVID-19. Measured with immunoSEQ multiplex PCR; TCRdb has only the in-frame clones, and not every one. The data hold around 140,000 clones, with under 90% observed a single time. Sequenced sample: PBMCs or T cells enriched from blood (not recorded which). The receptors stem from a man aged 50 to 59 in a cohort exposed to, infected with or recovered from COVID-19 (not recorded which). CDR3s include the opening cysteine and the closing phenylalanine or tryptophan. Not every row has a clone size; where given, it reads once, few, many or a size class.

cdr3_aa cdr3_length v_call clone_size
CAWRYRDRGGNGYTF 15 TRBV30 few
CASSSTLDLGTDPRYGYTF 19 TRBV11-2 few
CASSRGTEAFF 11 TRBV6-5 -
CSVLAAGTPYEQYF 14 TRBV29-1 -
CASSNRGTGANVLTF 15 TRBV7-9 -
CASSQFAGGLPKNIQYF 17 TRBV16 -
CAWSRYGGRAEAFF 14 TRBV30 -
CASSSGQGQEKLFF 14 TRBV5-1 -
CASSARDINTEAFF 14 TRBV4-1 -
CASSLLAGGNEQYF 14 TRBV5-5 -
CASSGHPPGELFF 13 TRBV2 once
CASSRFRQGEAINF 14 TRBV7-9 -
CASSLGPQTAYEQYF 15 TRBV7-9 -
CASSPRGLAEDTQYF 15 TRBV5-4 -
CASSSMTSGGAEQYF 15 TRBV5-6 -
CASSLASGDNEQFF 14 TRBV5-6 -
CASRGGGGTEAFF 13 TRBV7-6 -
CASTGTHYGYTF 12 TRBV28 -
CASSSYTFGQDEAFF 15 TRBV7-3 -
CASLANQETQYF 12 TRBV18 -
CASSAGQGVQPQHF 14 TRBV27 -
CASSVEPGQVNTEAFF 16 TRBV9 -
CASSPGGRDEQFF 13 TRBV7-8 -
CDGGKGNQPQHF 12 TRBV18 -
CASSSGVSGGSTDTQYF 17 TRBV7-2 few
CAWNGGQFNQPQHF 14 TRBV30 -